The text below deals with one TCR beta chain. Its antigen remains unknown. TCRdb processed the reads anew with MiXCR; each CDR3 protein has one entry. This sample has roughly 500,000 distinct CDR3 sequences, with more than 40% found just once. The record originates from a study of T cell repertoires in cytomegalovirus infection. Study conclusions and caveats: Carriage of CMV together with the relevant HLA was identifiable through cumulative public TCR beta family frequency.

Per the germline V gene, CDR1 is MNHEY and CDR2 is SVGEGT. Trimming cost V 7 bases and J 5 bases; bases outside gene matches: 10. The CDR3 sequence is 15 residues long. The chain employs TRBV6-2 or TRBV6-3 and TRBJ2-3; 9 bases map to TRBD2. The source material was cultured PBMCs, sampled from culture after CMV antigen stimulation. The receptor comes from a human donor in good health (CMV status not recorded). Some clones in this sample may be carry-over from other donors' samples. CDR3 protein: CASKEREVLRDTQYF. CDR3 coding DNA: TGTGCCAGCAAGGAGCGGGAGGTTCTAAGAGATACGCAGTATTTT.